One sample yielded the 9 T cell receptor beta chains listed below, sequenced in a study of circulating CD8 cells and anti-PD-1 response in melanoma. Sorting of live CD3+CD8+TCRalphabeta+ cells by PD-1 and/or TIGIT gave four subsets. The QIAseq Immune Repertoire TCR panel built the libraries from approximately 16 ng of total RNA. TCRdb redid the calling of the reads with MiXCR, one entry per CDR3 protein. The repertoire has 510 or so distinct CDR3 sequences, over 9% of them found once; the top ten carry 35% to 50%. The specimen comprised CD8+ T cells from PBMCs, sampled at baseline or after one month of anti-PD-1 therapy (not recorded which). The receptors stem from a human donor with melanoma.

This clonotype is labeled as large. The chain carries TRBV16 and TRBJ2-1; TRBD1 matches 7 bases. V was clipped by 0 bases and J by 10 bases; unmatched bases: 9. The CDR3 contains 15 residues. From germline, CDR1 is KGHSY and CDR2 FQNENV. The CDR3 is CASSQSNRGGREQFF. The DNA of the CDR3 is TGTGCCAGCAGCCAATCGAACAGGGGTGGGAGAGAGCAGTTCTTC. Full variable domain (remainder filled in from reference TRBV16 and TRBJ2-1): GEEVAQTPKHLVRGEGQKAKLYCAPIKGHSYVFWYQQVLKNEFKFLISFQNENVFDETGMPKERFSAKCLPNSPCSLEIQATKLEDSAVYFCASSQSNRGGREQFFGPGTRLTVL.

By proportion, this clonotype is medium-sized. The rearrangement joins TRBV6-6 to TRBJ2-1, with 8 bases aligning to TRBD2. The length of the CDR3 is 14 residues. Trimming cost V 4 bases and J 9 bases; bases outside gene matches: 8. Looked up from germline, CDR1 is MNHNY and CDR2 is SVGAGI (reference sequence). DNA of the CDR3: TGTGCCAGCAGTTCCCGGACTAGCACGAGTGAGCAGTTCTTC. This sequence encodes CASSSRTSTSEQFF.

This clonotype is labeled as medium-sized. This chain connects TRBV2 to TRBJ2-5; D remains ambiguous. Germline V gene data show CDR1 as SNHLY and CDR2 as FYNNEI. V dropped 6 bases and J dropped 5 bases, with 13 bases sitting between them. This CDR3 has 13 amino acids. CDR3 coding DNA: TGTGCCAGCAGCGGAGCAGCTCGGGAGACCCAGTACTTC. Protein sequence: CASSGAARETQYF.

This clonotype was observed a handful of times. This may come from a read error, since a much larger clone is one base off. The chain links TRBV11-2 to TRBJ2-7, with a weak D call TRBD1 (5 bases). In germline, CDR1 is SGHAT, CDR2 FQNNGV. The length of the CDR3 is 13 residues. As DNA, the CDR3 is TGTGCCAGCAGCTTAGGACAGCTCTACGAGCGGTACTTC. Translated: CASSLGQLYERYF. The full variable domain, rest sourced from reference TRBV11-2 and TRBJ2-7, is EAGVAQSPRYKIIEKRQSVAFWCNPISGHATLYWYQQILGQGPKLLIQFQNNGVVDDSQLPKDRFSAERLKGVDSTLKIQPAKLEDSAVYLCASSLGQLYERYFGPGTRLTVT.

This clonotype is medium-sized in the sample. The chain couples TRBV10-3 to TRBJ2-7; 10 nucleotides line up with TRBD1. CDR1 and CDR2 from the germline V gene are ENHRY and SYGVKD. CDR3 size: 15 residues. Trimming at V came to 2 bases and at J to 4 bases, leaving 5 bases not matched to a gene. CDR3 sequence (DNA): TGTGCCATCAGTGAGGTGAGGGACAGGGGTTACGAGCAGTACTTC. Translating gives CAISEVRDRGYEQYF.

This clonotype is deemed medium-sized (0.01 to 0.1%). The genes are TRBV5-4 and TRBJ1-6; unclear D gene. The CDR3 totals 15 residues. Trimming cost V 4 bases and J 7 bases, with 15 bases left between them. CDR1 is SGHNT, CDR2 YYREEE, per germline (reference sequence). The CDR3: CASSQVGVWNSPLHF. CDR3 coding DNA: TGTGCCAGCAGCCAAGTTGGGGTTTGGAATTCACCCCTCCACTTT.

This clonotype was seen only a few times. The CDR3 nucleotides are TGTGCCAGCCGGGAAGCCCTAACCTGCTCCTACAATGAGCAGTTCTTC. Its protein product is CASREALTCSYNEQFF. J is TRBJ2-1 and V is TRBV12-3 or TRBV12-4, with D possibly being TRBD2 (5 bases). CDR3 length: 16 residues. Trimming stripped 8 bases from V and 0 bases from J, with 17 bases between.

This clonotype is deemed medium-sized (0.01 to 0.1%). The genes are TRBV2 and TRBJ2-7; TRBD1 matches at 9 bases. V lost 3 bases and J lost 2; bases outside the gene matches: 5. The CDR3 runs to 15 residues. Germline CDR1 and CDR2: SNHLY and FYNNEI. CDR3 nucleotide sequence: TGTGCCAGCAGTGACGGGACAGGGAGTACCTACGAGCAGTACTTC. Encoded protein: CASSDGTGSTYEQYF.

By proportion, this clonotype is medium-sized. V is TRBV25-1 and J is TRBJ2-2; perhaps TRBD1 as D (6 bases). Germline lookup yields CDR1 MGHDK and CDR2 SYGVNS. The CDR3 has 12 residues. Trimming left V 8 bases short and J 7 bases short, with 11 bases between. The CDR3 loop reads CASEQGIGELFF. The CDR3, as DNA: TGTGCCAGCGAACAGGGTATCGGGGAGCTGTTTTTT. Using reference TRBV25-1 and TRBJ2-2 for the parts outside the CDR3, the full variable domain is EADIYQTPRYLVIGTGKKITLECSQTMGHDKMYWYQQDPGMELHLIHYSYGVNSTEKGDLSSESTVSRIRTEHFPLTLESARPSHTSQYLCASEQGIGELFFGEGSRLTVL.